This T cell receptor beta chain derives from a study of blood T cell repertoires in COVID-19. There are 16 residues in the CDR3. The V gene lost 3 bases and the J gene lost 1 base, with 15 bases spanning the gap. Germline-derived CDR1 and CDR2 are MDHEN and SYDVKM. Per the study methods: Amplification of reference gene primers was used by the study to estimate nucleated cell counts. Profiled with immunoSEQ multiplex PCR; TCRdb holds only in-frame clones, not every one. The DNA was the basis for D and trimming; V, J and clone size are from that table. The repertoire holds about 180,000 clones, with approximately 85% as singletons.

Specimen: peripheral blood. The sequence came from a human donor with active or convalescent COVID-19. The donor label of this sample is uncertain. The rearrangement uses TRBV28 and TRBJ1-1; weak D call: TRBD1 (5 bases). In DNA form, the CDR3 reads TGTGCCAGCAGTTTGCGGGAGGGGTTAGGGAACACTGAAGCTTTCTTT. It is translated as CASSLREGLGNTEAFF.